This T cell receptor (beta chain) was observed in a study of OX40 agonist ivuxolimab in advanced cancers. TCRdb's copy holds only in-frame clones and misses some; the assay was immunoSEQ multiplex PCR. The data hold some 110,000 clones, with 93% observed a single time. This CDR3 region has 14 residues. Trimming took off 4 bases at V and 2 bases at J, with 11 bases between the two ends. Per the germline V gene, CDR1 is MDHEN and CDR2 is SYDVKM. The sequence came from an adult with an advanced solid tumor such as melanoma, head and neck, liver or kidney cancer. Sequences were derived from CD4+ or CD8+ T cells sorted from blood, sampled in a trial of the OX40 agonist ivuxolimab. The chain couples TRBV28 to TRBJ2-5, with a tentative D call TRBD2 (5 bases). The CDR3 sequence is CASSYPGEQETQYF. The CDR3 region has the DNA TGTGCCAGCAGTTACCCCGGGGAGCAAGAGACCCAGTACTTC.